Listed here are 21 T cell receptor beta chains from one sample, sequenced in a study of high-grade serous ovarian cancer treatment subgroups. Data came from immunoSEQ multiplex PCR; TCRdb stores just in-frame clones and leaves some out. The sample yields some 4,000 clones, over 55% seen once. Tumor tissue was taken before any definitive surgery or chemotherapy was given. Sequenced: tumor tissue. These receptors were collected from a human donor with high-grade serous ovarian cancer.

The CDR3 here is CASSLGQVTGELFF. In DNA form, the CDR3 reads TGCGCCAGCAGCTTGGGACAGGTGACCGGGGAGCTGTTTTTT. This rearrangement joins TRBV5-1 to TRBJ2-2, with D possibly matching TRBD1 (6 bases). Germline loops: CDR1 SGHRS, CDR2 YFSETQ. This CDR3 region has 14 residues. The V and J ends lost 0 bases and 5 bases respectively, with 8 bases between them.

The CDR3 loop reads CASSPTGVNGEQYF. The CDR3 region has the DNA TGTGCCAGCAGTCCTACAGGGGTAAATGGCGAGCAGTACTTC. V and J are TRBV6-6 and TRBJ2-7; TRBD1 agrees at 7 bases. The CDR3 loop spans 14 amino acids. After removal of 5 bases from V and 6 bases from J, the junction contained 10 bases not matched to a gene. Germline V CDR1 and CDR2: MNHNY, SVGAGI (reference sequence).

The J gene is TRBJ1-2, the V gene TRBV4-1; D is ambiguous. This CDR3 spans 13 amino acids. Germline V gene data show CDR1 as MGHRA and CDR2 as YSYEKL. V gave up 4 bases and J gave up 3 bases, with 9 bases separating them. The CDR3 reads CASSPSGDYGYTF. The CDR3 bases are TGCGCCAGCAGCCCGTCGGGAGACTATGGCTACACCTTC.

V gene TRBV7-9 combines with J gene TRBJ2-2, with TRBD2 matching 8 bases. V was pared by 8 bases and J by 6 bases, with 5 bases of the junction left unmatched. The CDR3 extends over 13 amino acids. Germline loops: CDR1 SEHNR, CDR2 FQNEAQ (reference sequence). DNA of the CDR3: TGTGCCAGCCCCGGGGGACTAGCCGGGGAGCTGTTTTTT. Amino acids: CASPGGLAGELFF.

J is TRBJ2-1 and V is TRBV9; possible D gene TRBD1, 6 bases. V lost 3 bases to trimming and J lost 8 bases, with 15 bases between them. CDR3 size: 14 residues. Looked up from germline, CDR1 is SGDLS and CDR2 is YYNGEE. CDR3: CASSALTRGDEQFF. DNA for the CDR3: TGTGCCAGCAGCGCCTTGACCAGGGGAGATGAGCAGTTCTTC. Looking up the rest from reference TRBV9 and TRBJ2-1 gives the full variable domain: DSGVTQTPKHLITATGQRVTLRCSPRSGDLSVYWYQQSLDQGLQFLIQYYNGEERAKGNILERFSAQQFPDLHSELNLSSLELGDSALYFCASSALTRGDEQFFGPGTRLTVL.

V and J are TRBV29-1 and TRBJ1-3; D is unclear. Germline V CDR1 and CDR2: SQVTM, ANQGSEA. Trimming took 7 bases from V and 1 from J, leaving 8 bases between them. The CDR3 contains 12 residues. In nucleotides, the CDR3 is TGCAGCGCCCTAGAGTCTGGAAACACCATATATTTT. Amino acids: CSALESGNTIYF.

This clone has only one observation. This chain links TRBV27 with TRBJ2-6; the D gene could be TRBD1 or TRBD2 (5 bases each). CDR3 length: 16 residues. Germline CDR1 reads MNHEY; CDR2 reads SMNVEV (reference sequence). Trimming took off 6 bases at V and 0 bases at J, with 12 bases between the two ends. The DNA of the CDR3 is TGTGCCAGCAGCCGGGGACGGACCTCTGGGGCCAACGTCCTGACTTTC. This gives the protein CASSRGRTSGANVLTF. The full variable domain, in which reference TRBV27 and TRBJ2-6 provide the parts outside the CDR3, is EAQVTQNPRYLITVTGKKLTVTCSQNMNHEYMSWYRQDPGLGLRQIYYSMNVEVTDKGDVPEGYKVSRKEKRNFPLILESPSPNQTSLYFCASSRGRTSGANVLTFGAGSRLTVL.

This chain joins TRBV11-2 and TRBJ1-6; D gene ambiguous. From germline, CDR1 is SGHAT and CDR2 FQNNGV. The CDR3 totals 18 residues. The germline V and J ends were trimmed by 5 bases and 10 bases, with 27 bases remaining between them. The CDR3 here is CASSPQDAGWAESSPLHF. The DNA for the CDR3 is TGTGCCAGCAGCCCCCAGGACGCAGGCTGGGCGGAATCCTCACCCCTCCACTTT.

The V call is TRBV19, the J call TRBJ1-2, with 10 bases matching TRBD1. V lost 6 bases and J lost 4; bases outside the gene matches: 5. This CDR3 spans 14 amino acids. CDR1 LNHDA and CDR2 SQIVND come from the germline V gene (reference sequence). Written as DNA, the CDR3 is TGTGCCAGTAGACGACAGGGGGCGGTCTATGGCTACACCTTC. Amino acids: CASRRQGAVYGYTF.

The gene calls are TRBV14 and TRBJ1-2, with D perhaps matching TRBD1 (5 bases). Germline V lookup: CDR1 SGHDN, CDR2 FVKESK. This CDR3 has 17 residues. The V and J ends lost 1 base and 5 bases respectively, with 20 bases between them. The CDR3: CASSQAGSWVRKYGYTF. The DNA for the CDR3 is TGTGCCAGCAGCCAAGCAGGGAGTTGGGTTAGAAAATATGGCTACACCTTC.

The chain joins TRBV28 to TRBJ1-1, with a possible D match to TRBD1 (5 bases). The CDR3 has 15 amino acids. Germline CDR1 and CDR2: MDHEN and SYDVKM. Trimming left V 2 bases short and J 9 bases short, with 19 bases between. The CDR3 loop reads CASSLSGGVKGKAFF. In nucleotides, the CDR3 is TGTGCCAGCAGTTTAAGTGGGGGGGTGAAGGGGAAAGCTTTCTTT.

The J gene is TRBJ1-1, the V gene TRBV11-1; maybe TRBD1 (6 bases). V dropped 2 bases and J dropped 3 bases, with 13 bases sitting between them. Germline loops: CDR1 SGHAT, CDR2 FQDESV (reference sequence). CDR3 size: 15 residues. CDR3 nucleotides: TGTGCCAGCAGCTTATTCGCCAGGGGCCACACTGAAGCTTTCTTT. Encoded protein: CASSLFARGHTEAFF.

This clone occurred a few times. The V gene is TRBV18, the J gene TRBJ2-7; D gene ambiguous. Trimming pared 3 bases from V and 0 bases from J, leaving 9 bases between. CDR1 KGHSH and CDR2 LQKENI come from the germline V gene. CDR3 length equals 14 residues. The DNA of the CDR3 is TGTGCCAGCTCACCGCAGGCTAGCTCCTACGAGCAGTACTTC. Translated, it gives CASSPQASSYEQYF.

The CDR3 protein is CASSVDVGELFF. The CDR3 DNA follows: TGTGCCAGCAGCGTAGACGTCGGGGAGCTGTTTTTT. The gene calls are TRBV9 and TRBJ2-2; no definite D call. V was trimmed by 0 bases and J by 7 bases, leaving 4 bases between them. From germline, CDR1 is SGDLS and CDR2 YYNGEE. This CDR3 has 12 amino acids.

As regards this clone: Other DNA variants within this sample encode the same CDR3. J is TRBJ2-2 and V is TRBV11-2, with 11 nucleotides matching TRBD2. V lost 2 bases to trimming and J lost 2 bases; unmatched junction nucleotides: 7. CDR1 is SGHAT, CDR2 FQNNGV, per germline. There are 18 residues in the CDR3. The CDR3 DNA reads TGTGCCAGCAGCTTATACCCTAGCGGGGGGCTTAACACCGGGGAGCTGTTTTTT. This sequence encodes CASSLYPSGGLNTGELFF.

This chain joins TRBV20-1 and TRBJ2-3, with D hard to call. The germline CDR1 and CDR2 sequences are DFQATT and SNEGSKA (reference sequence). The CDR3 has 11 residues. V was shortened by 6 bases and J by 4 bases, with 8 bases between the two germline ends. CDR3 DNA sequence: TGCAGTGCCCCTTTCCCAGATACGCAGTATTTT. Amino acids: CSAPFPDTQYF.

The gene calls are TRBV6-5 and TRBJ2-7, with D unresolved. V lost 6 bases to trimming and J lost 4 bases, with 7 bases between them. Germline assignment: CDR1 MNHEY and CDR2 SVGAGI. CDR3 length: 11 residues. CDR3 sequence (DNA): TGTGCCAGCAGGGAACCGTACGAGCAGTACTTC. Its protein is CASREPYEQYF.

The chain combines TRBV7-2 with TRBJ2-1, with TRBD2 identical over 10 bases. This CDR3 spans 13 amino acids. J lost 14 bases, V lost 1 base, and 5 bases had no gene match. CDR1 and CDR2 from the germline V gene are SGHTA and FQGNSA. This chain's CDR3 is CASSLVSGGLKFF. The CDR3 nucleotides are TGTGCCAGCAGCTTAGTTAGCGGGGGGTTGAAGTTCTTC.

This sequence joins TRBV9 and TRBJ1-3, with D unresolved. V gave up 0 bases and J gave up 0 bases, with 13 bases separating them. This CDR3 contains 17 residues. Germline loops: CDR1 SGDLS, CDR2 YYNGEE. The CDR3 nucleotides are TGTGCCAGCAGCGTAGGCGACGGCTTTACCTCTGGAAACACCATATATTTT. Its protein product is CASSVGDGFTSGNTIYF.

V is TRBV2 and J is TRBJ2-3; 12 nucleotides line up with TRBD2. Germline CDR1 SNHLY, CDR2 FYNNEI. CDR3 length equals 15 residues. Losses at the gene ends were 8 bases for V and 4 bases for J; bases not matched to a gene: 7. CDR3: CASGASGGAADTQYF. CDR3 nucleotide sequence: TGTGCCAGCGGTGCTAGCGGGGGGGCTGCAGATACGCAGTATTTT.

The chain carries TRBV7-2 and TRBJ1-1, with 7 bases matching TRBD1. Germline values: CDR1 SGHTA, CDR2 FQGNSA. With 7 bases clipped from V and 5 bases from J, the junction kept 13 bases outside the gene matches. This CDR3 is 15 amino acids long. CDR3 amino acids: CASTLGAGGGTEAFF. The CDR3 nucleotides are TGTGCCAGCACCCTAGGGGCAGGGGGGGGGACTGAAGCTTTCTTT.